This T cell receptor beta chain was captured by sequencing in a study of blood T cell repertoires in COVID-19. CDR1 and CDR2 (germline): SGHRS, YFSETQ. This CDR3 has 16 amino acids. V lost 0 bases and J 7 bases, leaving 16 bases between the germline ends. Assay: immunoSEQ multiplex PCR; the TCRdb copy retains only in-frame clones and omits some. This table has roughly 130,000 clones, approximately 80% appearing once. This chain uses TRBV5-1 with TRBJ1-4, with a possible D match to TRBD1 (6 bases). The TCR sequence derives from an elderly woman with acute or convalescent COVID-19. Source material: peripheral blood. The CDR3 nucleotides are TGCGCCAGCAGCTTGGCCATCGGGGGGCTGGGTGAAAAACTGTTTTTT. Protein sequence: CASSLAIGGLGEKLFF.